This TCR beta chain emerged from a study of somatic mutations in cytotoxic T cells in rheumatoid arthritis. This CDR3 has 16 amino acids. Trimming cost V 4 bases and J 1 base; bases outside gene matches: 8. CDR1 is LGHNA, CDR2 YNFKEQ, per germline. This clone occurred a few times. The antigen remains unidentified. Positive magnetic bead selection separated CD4+ and CD8+ cells, and flow cytometry confirmed purity. This table comes from immunoSEQ multiplex PCR, and its TCRdb copy is limited to in-frame clones, with some not included. The sample contains about 36,000 clones, roughly 80% of which appear only once. Study-level results: Increasing age coincided with elevated CD8+ clonality among rheumatoid arthritis patients, though not among healthy controls.

The specimen sequenced was CD8+ T cells sorted from blood. The V gene is TRBV4-2, the J gene TRBJ2-7, with 9 bases matching TRBD1. This sequence was found in a man aged 40-49 years in good health. CDR3 sequence reads: CASSPTAGQGSYEQYF. The DNA for the CDR3 is TGTGCCAGCAGCCCAACAGCGGGACAGGGATCCTACGAGCAGTACTTC.